Presented here are 10 T cell receptor beta chains from one specimen sequenced in a study of shared T cell receptors in the human thymus. Profiling relied on immunoSEQ multiplex PCR, and the TCRdb table lists in-frame clones only, not all of them. The sample contains approximately 580,000 clones, more than 75% of which appear only once. The sample was also linked to a second study, of human thymus T cells.

Sequenced input: thymocytes. The origin of the receptors is a boy in the first two years of life with a congenital heart defect.

This clone was seen once. This rearrangement joins TRBV30 to TRBJ2-7; D not certain. V was trimmed by 3 bases and J by 2 bases, leaving 17 bases between them. Germline V gene lookup returns CDR1 GTSNPN and CDR2 SVGIG (reference sequence). CDR3 length: 15 residues. The CDR3 region is CAWSECRKPPYEQYF. As DNA, the CDR3 is TGTGCCTGGAGCGAATGCAGGAAGCCCCCCTACGAGCAGTACTTC. The whole variable domain, remainder taken from reference TRBV30 and TRBJ2-7, is SQTIHQWPATLVQPVGSPLSLECTVEGTSNPNLYWYRQAAGRGLQLLFYSVGIGQISSEVPQNLSASRPQDRQFILSSKKLLLSDSGFYLCAWSECRKPPYEQYFGPGTRLTVT.

V is TRBV6-5 and J is TRBJ2-7; 7 nucleotides agree with TRBD2. V lost 6 bases and J lost 5; bases outside the gene matches: 10. In germline, CDR1 is MNHEY, CDR2 SVGAGI. This CDR3 has 14 amino acids. In DNA form, the CDR3 reads TGTGCCAGCAGCCCCGGACTAGTTGGGAACGAGCAGTACTTC. It yields the protein CASSPGLVGNEQYF.

This chain links TRBV30 with TRBJ1-5, with D possibly matching TRBD1 (6 bases). With 0 bases removed from V and 5 bases from J, the gap between germline ends came to 14 bases. The CDR3 extends over 15 amino acids. The V gene's germline CDR1 is GTSNPN and CDR2 SVGIG (reference sequence). This CDR3 is CAWSVRGKEDQPQHF. CDR3 nucleotides: TGTGCCTGGAGTGTCAGGGGTAAGGAGGATCAGCCCCAGCATTTT.

The V and J genes are TRBV4-3 and TRBJ2-7, with TRBD2 matching 8 bases. J was trimmed by 4 bases and V by 2 bases; bases with no gene match: 7. Per germline, CDR1 LGHNA and CDR2 YSLEER. The CDR3 is 15 amino acids. The CDR3 spells CASSQSREGFYEQYF. In DNA, the CDR3 is TGCGCCAGCAGCCAAAGTCGGGAGGGCTTTTACGAGCAGTACTTC.

This chain uses TRBV27 with TRBJ1-4; no firm D call. V was clipped by 5 bases and J by 4 bases, with 11 bases between them. This CDR3 has 14 amino acids. Germline V CDR1 and CDR2: MNHEY, SMNVEV (reference sequence). The CDR3 protein is CASSQVRHNEKLFF. DNA for the CDR3: TGTGCCAGCAGTCAGGTCAGGCATAATGAAAAACTGTTTTTT.

The CDR3 DNA is TGTGCCAGCAGCTCCTTGGAGGGCCCCCAGTACTTC. Translating it yields CASSSLEGPQYF. The rearrangement joins TRBV5-4 to TRBJ2-5; perhaps TRBD2 as D (6 bases). The germline gives CDR1 SGHNT, CDR2 YYREEE (reference sequence). V lost 3 bases and J 9 bases, leaving 12 bases between the germline ends. This CDR3 is built from 12 residues.

This clone has a handful of counts. This chain connects TRBV27 to TRBJ2-1, with 7 bases aligning to TRBD2. CDR1 MNHEY and CDR2 SMNVEV come from the germline V gene (reference sequence). The CDR3 runs 16 residues. The V gene end was trimmed by 2 bases and the J gene end by 4 bases; junction bases not matched to a gene: 8. CDR3 loop: CASSLPAASGYNEQFF. In DNA, the CDR3 is TGTGCCAGCAGTTTACCGGCGGCTAGCGGTTACAATGAGCAGTTCTTC.

This chain joins TRBV6-6 and TRBJ2-7; 8 bases fit TRBD1. This CDR3 has 13 amino acids. CDR1 and CDR2 (germline): MNHNY, SVGAGI (reference sequence). With V trimmed by 2 bases and J by 5 bases, 2 bases remained unmatched. DNA of the CDR3: TGTGCCAGCAGTTACGACAGGGGCCACGAGCAGTACTTC. This encodes CASSYDRGHEQYF.

The chain combines TRBV11-3 with TRBJ2-6; a possible D gene is TRBD1 (6 bases). Trimming took off 5 bases at V and 0 bases at J, with 17 bases between the two ends. The CDR3 runs to 18 residues. The germline V gene encodes CDR1 SGHNT and CDR2 YENEEA. CDR3 in DNA: TGTGCCAGCAGCGCCACACCGGGACAAAGCTCTGGGGCCAACGTCCTGACTTTC. As protein: CASSATPGQSSGANVLTF.

The chain joins TRBV7-2 to TRBJ2-7, with 8 positions matching TRBD2. The germline V gene has CDR1 SGHTA and CDR2 FQGNSA. The V gene end was trimmed by 1 base and the J gene end by 3 bases; junction bases not matched to a gene: 14. There are 18 residues in the CDR3. CDR3 in DNA: TGTGCCAGCAGCTTAGACCTATTCTGGCGGGAGGCCCTCTACGAGCAGTACTTC. Translation gives CASSLDLFWREALYEQYF.